A selection of T cell receptor beta chains follows, all from one sample in a study of T cell repertoires in cytomegalovirus infection. TCRdb reanalysed the reads using MiXCR and keeps one entry per CDR3 protein. Here the sample spans some 680,000 distinct CDR3 sequences, 35% to 45% being singletons. Sequences were obtained from PBMCs. Source of these receptors: a human donor in good health (CMV status not recorded). Some clones in this sample may be carry-over from other donors' samples. The CDR3 runs from the conserved cysteine through the conserved F or W. The order of the fields is clone size, D gene, CDR3 length, V gene, J gene, CDR3 protein, CDR3 DNA. A D gene is named only where the DNA matches it firmly. Only some rows state a clone size, as once, few, many or a class for expanded clones.

>-|TRBD1|13|TRBV28|TRBJ1-3
CASSTGAGNTIYF
TGTGCCAGCAGCACAGGGGCTGGAAACACCATATATTTT
>-|TRBD2|16|TRBV27|TRBJ2-1
CASSLIRSGRNNEQFF
TGTGCCAGCAGTTTAATTCGTAGCGGGAGAAACAATGAGCAGTTCTTC
>few|TRBD1|16|TRBV28|TRBJ2-5
CASSSVGAGGRETQYF
TGTGCCAGCAGTTCGGTCGGGGCAGGGGGCAGGGAGACCCAGTACTTC
>-|-|14|TRBV19|TRBJ1-1
CASSTGGGTTEAFF
TGTGCCAGTAGTACCGGCGGGGGGACGACTGAAGCTTTCTTT
>-|TRBD1|12|TRBV20-1|TRBJ1-1
CSAPNRGTEAFF
TGCAGTGCCCCGAACAGGGGAACTGAAGCTTTCTTT
>few|TRBD1|15|TRBV12-3/TRBV12-4|TRBJ1-2
CASKGRGSFNYGYTF
TGTGCCAGCAAGGGCAGGGGGTCGTTCAACTATGGCTACACCTTC
>-|TRBD1|15|TRBV7-9|TRBJ2-1
CASSTRTGDDNEQFF
TGTGCCAGCAGCACCCGGACAGGGGACGACAATGAGCAGTTCTTC
>-|TRBD1|13|TRBV28|TRBJ1-2
CASSLRGRWGYTF
TGTGCCAGCAGTTTAAGGGGGCGCTGGGGCTACACCTTC
>few|-|16|TRBV6-1|TRBJ2-3
CASSELPGVFTDTQYF
TGTGCCAGCAGTGAATTACCGGGAGTCTTCACAGATACGCAGTATTTT
>-|-|17|TRBV11-2|TRBJ2-3
CASSRLGLELQADTQYF
TGTGCCAGCAGCAGACTCGGACTGGAGCTTCAAGCAGATACGCAGTATTTT
>-|-|15|TRBV4-1|TRBJ1-2
CASSQDLELSRGYTF
TGCGCCAGCAGCCAAGATTTAGAGCTGTCGAGAGGCTACACCTTC
>many|TRBD1|15|TRBV7-2|TRBJ1-6
CASRTGTVHNSPLHF
TGTGCCAGCAGGACTGGGACAGTACATAATTCACCCCTCCACTTT
>-|-|16|TRBV19|TRBJ1-5
CASSLPQALGNQPQHF
TGTGCCAGTAGTTTACCCCAGGCTTTAGGCAATCAGCCCCAGCATTTT
>-|TRBD1|15|TRBV6-5|TRBJ1-6
CASSYSGTVNSPLHF
TGTGCCAGCAGTTACTCGGGGACAGTGAATTCACCCCTCCACTTT
>-|TRBD1|13|TRBV12-3/TRBV12-4|TRBJ1-1
CASTRDRGTEAFF
TGTGCCAGCACCCGGGACAGGGGGACTGAAGCTTTCTTT
>-|-|16|TRBV7-3|TRBJ2-2
CASSLMGGSNTGELFF
TGTGCCAGCAGCTTAATGGGGGGTTCGAACACCGGGGAGCTGTTTTTT
>-|-|16|TRBV27|TRBJ1-6
CASSSTGGSPQSPLHF
TGTGCCAGCAGTTCCACCGGCGGTTCACCACAATCACCCCTCCACTTT
>-|-|15|TRBV2|TRBJ2-3
CASIRRTRGADTQYF
TGTGCCAGCATTCGGCGAACCAGGGGAGCGGATACGCAGTATTTT
>few|-|13|TRBV5-1|TRBJ2-1
CASSRTPNNEQFF
TGCGCCAGCAGTCGGACACCCAACAATGAGCAGTTCTTC
>few|-|10|TRBV19|TRBJ2-7
CASSMNEQYF
TGTGCCAGTAGTATGAACGAGCAGTACTTC
>few|-|16|TRBV7-9|TRBJ1-3
CASSSPAGAYGNTIYF
TGTGCCAGCAGCTCCCCGGCAGGGGCATATGGAAACACCATATATTTT
>-|-|18|TRBV28|TRBJ2-5
CASSFRVGVIVGQETQYF
TGTGCCAGCAGTTTTAGGGTTGGGGTCATAGTGGGCCAAGAGACCCAGTACTTC
>few|TRBD2|14|TRBV20-1|TRBJ2-7
CSARVPGRDYEQYF
TGCAGTGCTAGAGTCCCCGGGAGGGACTACGAGCAGTACTTC
>once|TRBD2|15|TRBV2|TRBJ2-2
CASSTRTSGPGELFF
TGTGCCAGCAGCACCCGGACTAGTGGGCCCGGGGAGCTGTTTTTT
>-|-|14|TRBV6-6|TRBJ1-1
CASSWATMNTEAFF
TGTGCCAGCAGTTGGGCCACCATGAACACTGAAGCTTTCTTT
>many|-|13|TRBV7-6|TRBJ2-2
CASSADTTGELFF
TGTGCCAGCAGCGCGGACACCACCGGGGAGCTGTTTTTT
>-|-|14|TRBV7-3|TRBJ2-1
CAISLKPVGSEQFF
TGTGCCATCAGCTTAAAACCCGTGGGGAGTGAGCAGTTCTTC
>-|TRBD2|14|TRBV19|TRBJ2-1
CASSLGLAGAISLF
TGTGCCAGTAGTCTGGGACTAGCGGGAGCTATCTCCCTCTTC
>few|-|13|TRBV6-5|TRBJ1-4
CASSLGASEKLFF
TGTGCCAGCAGTTTGGGGGCAAGTGAAAAACTGTTTTTT
>-|TRBD1|14|TRBV5-1|TRBJ2-3
CASSSTGSADTQYF
TGCGCCAGCAGCTCGACAGGGTCCGCAGATACGCAGTATTTT
>few|-|14|TRBV19|TRBJ1-2
CASRSSTPNYGYTF
TGTGCCAGTAGGAGCTCCACGCCTAACTATGGCTACACCTTC
>-|-|14|TRBV27|TRBJ2-3
CASSLIPPTDTQYF
TGTGCCAGCAGTTTAATCCCTCCCACAGATACGCAGTATTTT
>once|TRBD1|13|TRBV2|TRBJ2-7
CASSVNRGYEQYF
TGTGCCAGCAGTGTGAACAGGGGCTACGAGCAGTACTTC
>-|-|15|TRBV6-5|TRBJ2-6
CASSAAGSGANVLTF
TGTGCCAGCAGTGCTGCCGGCTCTGGGGCCAACGTCCTGACTTTC
>-|TRBD1|15|TRBV19|TRBJ1-1
CASSIAGTANTEAFF
TGTGCCAGTAGTATAGCCGGGACAGCGAACACTGAAGCTTTCTTT
>-|TRBD2|15|TRBV10-3|TRBJ2-2
CAISEVAGNTGELFF
TGTGCCATCAGTGAGGTAGCGGGGAACACCGGGGAGCTGTTTTTT
>-|-|16|TRBV5-1|TRBJ1-2
CASSFFSAGANYGYTF
TGCGCCAGCAGCTTTTTTTCAGCGGGAGCTAACTATGGCTACACCTTC
>-|-|14|TRBV7-8|TRBJ1-1
CASSPVQGSTEAFF
TGTGCCAGCAGCCCGGTGCAGGGGAGCACTGAAGCTTTCTTT
>-|TRBD1|15|TRBV5-1|TRBJ1-1
CASSQDGQGHTEAFF
TGCGCCAGCAGCCAGGATGGACAGGGACACACTGAAGCTTTCTTT
>many|-|15|TRBV7-2|TRBJ2-7
CASSLSGLANYEQYF
TGTGCCAGCAGCTTATCGGGACTTGCAAACTACGAGCAGTACTTC
>-|TRBD2|14|TRBV12-3/TRBV12-4|TRBJ2-3
CASRPAGATDTQYF
TGTGCCAGCAGACCAGCGGGAGCTACAGATACGCAGTATTTT
>-|TRBD1|15|TRBV19|TRBJ1-1
CASSTGGVMGTEAFF
TGTGCCAGTAGTACAGGGGGCGTGATGGGCACTGAAGCTTTCTTT
>-|-|14|TRBV5-4|TRBJ2-7
CASSQAQGTYEQYF
TGTGCCAGCAGCCAGGCGCAGGGGACCTACGAGCAGTACTTC
>few|TRBD1|13|TRBV20-1|TRBJ1-1
CSAITGVYTEAFF
TGCAGTGCCATCACAGGGGTTTACACTGAAGCTTTCTTT
>-|-|13|TRBV12-3/TRBV12-4|TRBJ1-2
CASSLRSPSGYTF
TGTGCCAGCAGTTTAAGGTCGCCTTCGGGCTACACCTTC
>few|-|14|TRBV28|TRBJ1-6
CASQLAGIDSPLHF
TGTGCCAGCCAGCTAGCTGGGATTGATTCACCCCTCCACTTT
>-|-|15|TRBV15|TRBJ1-6
CATSRDSSYNSPLHF
TGTGCCACCAGCAGAGACAGTTCCTATAATTCACCCCTCCACTTT
>-|TRBD1|16|TRBV7-2|TRBJ1-5
CASRFPGQGANQPQQF
TGTGCCAGCCGCTTTCCAGGCCAGGGGGCGAATCAGCCCCAGCAGTTT
>-|-|13|TRBV11-2|TRBJ1-2
CAGTLGQRNGYTF
TGTGCCGGCACCTTAGGGCAGAGAAATGGCTACACCTTC
>-|-|15|TRBV2|TRBJ2-7
CASSTTVLSSYEQYF
TGTGCCAGCAGTACAACAGTCCTCTCTTCCTACGAGCAGTACTTC
>-|-|13|TRBV19|TRBJ2-1
CASSITSYNEQFF
TGTGCCAGTAGTATCACCTCCTACAATGAGCAGTTCTTC
>-|-|15|TRBV28|TRBJ1-5
CASSLPPTSNQPQHF
TGTGCCAGCAGTTTGCCACCGACTAGCAATCAGCCCCAGCATTTT
>few|TRBD2|16|TRBV30|TRBJ2-7
CAWRLKTSGGAYEQYF
TGTGCCTGGAGGCTAAAGACTAGCGGGGGAGCCTACGAGCAGTACTTC
>few|-|17|TRBV9|TRBJ1-2
CASSEHTLPRLNYGYTF
TGTGCCAGCAGCGAACATACCCTGCCGAGACTCAACTATGGCTACACCTTC
>-|TRBD2|14|TRBV12-3/TRBV12-4|TRBJ2-1
CASSPRGEVNEQFF
TGTGCCAGCAGCCCCCGGGGGGAGGTGAATGAGCAGTTCTTC
>-|TRBD2|21|TRBV7-2|TRBJ2-6
CASSLRRTAGRTISGANVLTF
TGTGCCAGCAGCTTACGCCGTACAGCGGGACGTACGATCTCTGGGGCCAACGTCCTGACTTTC
>-|-|16|TRBV7-3|TRBJ2-2
CASSLLGARNTGELFF
TGTGCCAGCAGCTTGTTGGGGGCCCGGAACACCGGGGAGCTGTTTTTT
>-|-|15|TRBV28|TRBJ2-4
CASSTPRLAKNIQYF
TGTGCCAGCAGTACTCCCCGCCTAGCCAAAAACATTCAGTACTTC
>few|-|12|TRBV6-6|TRBJ1-2
CAITGTAYGYTF
TGTGCCATCACCGGGACTGCTTATGGCTACACCTTC